Below, 7 T cell receptor beta chains from the same sample are listed, as sequenced in a study of T cell clusters in autoimmune cytopenias. TRB rearrangements were amplified by touch-down multiplex PCR with mixed TRB-A/B primers. TCRdb reprocessed the multiplex PCR reads, keeping one entry per CDR3 protein, no DNA. The listing contains some 12,000 distinct CDR3 sequences. Each sample's input was around 250 ng genomic DNA, some 38,000 genome equivalents. This sample also belongs to another study, concerning T cell repertoires in aging, cancer and after chemotherapy.

The sample consisted of peripheral blood. Source of these receptors: a human donor in good health.

Considering frequency, this clonotype is medium-sized. This chain uses TRBV7-2 with TRBJ2-3; there is no DNA to check the TCRdb D call of TRBD1. This CDR3 has 12 amino acids. CDR1 SGHTA and CDR2 FQGNSA come from the germline V gene. CDR3 region: CASSYLAPTQYF. The full variable domain, rest sourced from reference TRBV7-2 and TRBJ2-3, is GAGVSQSPSNKVTEKGKDVELRCDPISGHTALYWYRQSLGQGLEFLIYFQGNSAPDKSGLPSDRFSAERTGGSVSTLTIQRTQQEDSAVYLCASSYLAPTQYFGPGTRLTVL.

The chain has TRBV10-3 and TRBJ1-2; TCRdb reports TRBD1, a call that lacks DNA to check it against. CDR3 length: 12 amino acids. CDR1 and CDR2 from the germline V gene are ENHRY and SYGVKD. The CDR3: CAISPENYGYTF.

The chain joins TRBV5-6 to TRBJ1-2; absent DNA, TCRdb's TRBD1 call cannot be checked. CDR3 length equals 14 residues. Germline V CDR1 and CDR2: SGHDT, YYEEEE. CDR3 residues: CASSSGGGEVGYTF.

This sequence joins TRBV27 and TRBJ2-3; the TRBD2 assignment by TCRdb is unverifiable without DNA. The CDR3 has 17 residues. The V gene's germline CDR1 is MNHEY and CDR2 SMNVEV (reference sequence). This CDR3 reads CASSGLAGGRGTDTQYF.

The chain is built from TRBV20-1 and TRBJ1-2. CDR3 length: 15 residues. Germline V CDR1 and CDR2: DFQATT, SNEGSKA (reference sequence). Here the CDR3 reads CSARDNAQSNYGYTF.

This clonotype is labeled medium-sized based on frequency. The chain uses TRBV6-5 and TRBJ2-7; TCRdb reports TRBD2, a call that lacks DNA to check it against. This CDR3 is built from 15 residues. Germline CDR1 and CDR2: MNHEY and SVGAGI. The CDR3 here is CASSYVAGGSYEQYF.

This chain links TRBV20-1 with TRBJ1-3; no DNA is available, so the TRBD1 call from TCRdb remains unchecked. Germline V gene sequence: CDR1 DFQATT, CDR2 SNEGSKA (reference sequence). CDR3 length equals 15 residues. CDR3 region: CSATTGPSSGNTIYF.